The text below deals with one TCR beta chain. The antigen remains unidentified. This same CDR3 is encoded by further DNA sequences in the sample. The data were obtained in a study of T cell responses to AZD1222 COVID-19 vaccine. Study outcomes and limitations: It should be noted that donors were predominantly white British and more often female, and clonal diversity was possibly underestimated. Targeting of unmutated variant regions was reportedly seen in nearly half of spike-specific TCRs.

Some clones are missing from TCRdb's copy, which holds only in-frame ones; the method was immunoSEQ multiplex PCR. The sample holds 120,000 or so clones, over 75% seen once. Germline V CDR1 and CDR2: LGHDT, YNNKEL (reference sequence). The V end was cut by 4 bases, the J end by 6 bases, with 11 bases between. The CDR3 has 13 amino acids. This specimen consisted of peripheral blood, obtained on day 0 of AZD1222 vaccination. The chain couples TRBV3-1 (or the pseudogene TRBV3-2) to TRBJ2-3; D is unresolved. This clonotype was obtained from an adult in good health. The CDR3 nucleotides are TGTGCCAGCAGCCCCGGCGGTGCCGATACGCAGTATTTT. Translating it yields CASSPGGADTQYF.